The present T cell receptor beta chain was sequenced within a study of glioma-infiltrating T cells after dendritic cell vaccination. A remark on this clone: Its antigen is not identified.

Isocitrate dehydrogenase mutation was absent in all glioblastoma patients. There are 15 residues in the CDR3. Germline V gene lookup returns CDR1 SGHNT and CDR2 YYREEE (reference sequence). V shed 2 bases and J 1 base; nucleotides not matched to a gene: 1. Overall study findings and caveats: Higher pretreatment TIL content predicted longer progression-free time and survival.

The PCR used 60 V beta and 13 J beta primers. The method was immunoSEQ multiplex PCR; TCRdb's version includes in-frame clones alone and lacks a portion of them. The repertoire holds around 100,000 clones, with roughly 76% as singletons. The origin of this receptor is a human donor with glioblastoma. The chain is built from TRBV5-4 and TRBJ2-2; 8 nucleotides agree with TRBD1. Sequencing was performed on blood, taken before dendritic cell vaccination. CDR3 protein: CASSLDRGNTGELFF. The CDR3 DNA is TGTGCCAGCAGCTTAGACAGGGGGAACACCGGGGAGCTGTTTTTT.